These T cell receptor beta chains were read from a single sample in a study of TIL therapy for anti-PD-1-resistant metastatic lung cancer. The method was immunoSEQ multiplex PCR; TCRdb's version includes in-frame clones alone and lacks a portion of them. The data contain 36,000 or so clones, more than 60% of them singletons. Sequences were derived from blood, sampled at baseline. The receptors come from a person between 25 and 80 years old with non-small cell lung cancer. Both conserved end residues are part of each CDR3. Each record gives: CDR3 DNA, CDR3 protein, V gene, D gene, clone size, J gene. A D gene is named only where the DNA matches it firmly. A clone size is listed for some rows: how often the clone was seen (once, few, many), or a class if it is expanded.

cdr3_nt: TGTGCCAGCAGCCCCCTTTTGAACACCGGGGAGCTGTTTTTT
cdr3_aa: CASSPLLNTGELFF
v_call: TRBV9
d_call: .
clone_size: .
j_call: TRBJ2-2

cdr3_nt: TGTGCCAGCAGCTGGCTAGCGGGGGGGGAGACCCAGTACTTC
cdr3_aa: CASSWLAGGETQYF
v_call: TRBV7-2
d_call: TRBD2
clone_size: .
j_call: TRBJ2-5

cdr3_nt: TGTGCCAGCAGCCTAGGTGGTGCTACAGATACGCAGTATTTT
cdr3_aa: CASSLGGATDTQYF
v_call: TRBV7-3
d_call: .
clone_size: .
j_call: TRBJ2-3

cdr3_nt: TGTGCCAGCAGCCCCAAGAACTATGGCTACACCTTC
cdr3_aa: CASSPKNYGYTF
v_call: TRBV6-5
d_call: .
clone_size: .
j_call: TRBJ1-2

cdr3_nt: TGTGCCAGCAGTTCCCGCCGTAATCAGCCCCAGCATTTT
cdr3_aa: CASSSRRNQPQHF
v_call: TRBV6-5
d_call: .
clone_size: .
j_call: TRBJ1-5

cdr3_nt: TGTGCCAGTAGTCTTAAGGGACTAGCGGTCGAGCAGTACTTC
cdr3_aa: CASSLKGLAVEQYF
v_call: TRBV19
d_call: TRBD2
clone_size: .
j_call: TRBJ2-7

cdr3_nt: TGTGCCAGCACGATGACAGGGGGCGGTCTCCAAGAGACCCAGTACTTC
cdr3_aa: CASTMTGGGLQETQYF
v_call: TRBV28
d_call: TRBD1
clone_size: .
j_call: TRBJ2-5

cdr3_nt: TGTGCCAGCAGTTTTATCCGGGACGGACCGAACACCGGGGAGCTGTTTTTT
cdr3_aa: CASSFIRDGPNTGELFF
v_call: TRBV28
d_call: .
clone_size: .
j_call: TRBJ2-2

cdr3_nt: TGTGCCAGCAGCATGGGGGGGCCGCCGGCTTTCTTT
cdr3_aa: CASSMGGPPAFF
v_call: TRBV13
d_call: .
clone_size: few
j_call: TRBJ1-1

cdr3_nt: TGTGCCAGCAGTTATGATGCGGGCTCTGGGGCCAACGTCCTGACTTTC
cdr3_aa: CASSYDAGSGANVLTF
v_call: TRBV6-5
d_call: .
clone_size: few
j_call: TRBJ2-6

cdr3_nt: TGTGCCAGCAGCTTAGAGCTACAGGGGGCGGTGGATGAGCAGTTCTTC
cdr3_aa: CASSLELQGAVDEQFF
v_call: TRBV7-3
d_call: TRBD1
clone_size: few
j_call: TRBJ2-1

cdr3_nt: TGTGCCAGCAGCCCTGCCCGGGATGGCTACACCTTC
cdr3_aa: CASSPARDGYTF
v_call: TRBV5-6
d_call: .
clone_size: .
j_call: TRBJ1-2

cdr3_nt: TGTGCCAGCAGCTTAGTTATGGGGTACGAGCAGTACTTC
cdr3_aa: CASSLVMGYEQYF
v_call: TRBV11-2
d_call: .
clone_size: .
j_call: TRBJ2-7

cdr3_nt: TGCGCCAGCAGCCAAGTGGGACTAGCAAGCGAGCAGTACTTC
cdr3_aa: CASSQVGLASEQYF
v_call: TRBV4-3
d_call: TRBD2
clone_size: .
j_call: TRBJ2-7

cdr3_nt: TGTGCCAGCAGCTCGGGACTAGCTGAAACCTACGAGCAGTACTTC
cdr3_aa: CASSSGLAETYEQYF
v_call: TRBV11-2
d_call: TRBD2
clone_size: .
j_call: TRBJ2-7

cdr3_nt: TGCGCCAGCAGCCCCGAGAGGGGGCTTTACAATGAGCAGTTCTTC
cdr3_aa: CASSPERGLYNEQFF
v_call: TRBV4-3
d_call: TRBD1
clone_size: .
j_call: TRBJ2-1

cdr3_nt: TGTGCCAGCAGTTCACTCTCCTACGAGCAGTACTTC
cdr3_aa: CASSSLSYEQYF
v_call: TRBV5-6
d_call: .
clone_size: once
j_call: TRBJ2-7

cdr3_nt: TGTGCCAGCAGGAAGTCAAATCTCGGGGACGAGCAGTACTTC
cdr3_aa: CASRKSNLGDEQYF
v_call: TRBV2
d_call: .
clone_size: .
j_call: TRBJ2-7

cdr3_nt: TGTGCCAGCAGTTTCACTCGCGGGGGAAGCTCCTACAATGAGCAGTTCTTC
cdr3_aa: CASSFTRGGSSYNEQFF
v_call: TRBV27
d_call: TRBD2
clone_size: .
j_call: TRBJ2-1

cdr3_nt: TGTGCCAGCAGGCCTACAGGGGTGGGCGGCTACACCTTC
cdr3_aa: CASRPTGVGGYTF
v_call: TRBV6-5
d_call: TRBD1
clone_size: .
j_call: TRBJ1-2

cdr3_nt: TGTGCCAGCAGCCCTCAGGGACAGGTTGGAGGAGGCTACACCTTC
cdr3_aa: CASSPQGQVGGGYTF
v_call: TRBV7-3
d_call: TRBD1
clone_size: .
j_call: TRBJ1-2

cdr3_nt: TGCACCAGCAGCCAAGATACGGCTAGCGGGAGGTATATGACCGGGGAGCTGTTTTTT
cdr3_aa: CTSSQDTASGRYMTGELFF
v_call: TRBV1
d_call: .
clone_size: .
j_call: TRBJ2-2

cdr3_nt: TGCAGCTTCGGACAGGGGCACGAGACCCAGTACTTC
cdr3_aa: CSFGQGHETQYF
v_call: TRBV29-1
d_call: TRBD1
clone_size: .
j_call: TRBJ2-5

cdr3_nt: TGTGCTAGTGGTTACGGGGGAGGCGTAGATACGCAGTATTTT
cdr3_aa: CASGYGGGVDTQYF
v_call: TRBV12-5
d_call: .
clone_size: .
j_call: TRBJ2-3

cdr3_nt: TGTGCCAGCAGTGACCTGGCGGGGGGCTTCCTCTCCTACGAGCAGTACTTC
cdr3_aa: CASSDLAGGFLSYEQYF
v_call: TRBV2
d_call: TRBD2
clone_size: .
j_call: TRBJ2-7

cdr3_nt: TGTGCCAGCAGCTCTGGACTAGCCGGCAATGAGCAGTTCTTC
cdr3_aa: CASSSGLAGNEQFF
v_call: TRBV11-3
d_call: TRBD2
clone_size: .
j_call: TRBJ2-1

cdr3_nt: TGTGCCAGCAGCAGGACAGGGTACCAAGAGACCCAGTACTTC
cdr3_aa: CASSRTGYQETQYF
v_call: TRBV7-2
d_call: TRBD1
clone_size: .
j_call: TRBJ2-5

cdr3_nt: TGTGCCAGCAGTTTATACAGGGCCCATGAGCAGTTCTTC
cdr3_aa: CASSLYRAHEQFF
v_call: TRBV27
d_call: .
clone_size: .
j_call: TRBJ2-1

cdr3_nt: TGTGCCTGGAGTGTAGGGAGCCAATCAGGCTACACCTTC
cdr3_aa: CAWSVGSQSGYTF
v_call: TRBV30
d_call: .
clone_size: .
j_call: TRBJ1-2

cdr3_nt: TGTGCCAGCAGCCTTAGGGGTGCAGGCTGGAAAGAGACCCAGTACTTC
cdr3_aa: CASSLRGAGWKETQYF
v_call: TRBV7-9
d_call: .
clone_size: .
j_call: TRBJ2-5

cdr3_nt: TGCGCCAGCAGCCAAGATTTGACAGGGACGGGCAATCAGCCCCAGCATTTT
cdr3_aa: CASSQDLTGTGNQPQHF
v_call: TRBV4-3
d_call: TRBD1
clone_size: .
j_call: TRBJ1-5

cdr3_nt: TGCAGTTTCCGGGACGGCTATGGCTACACCTTC
cdr3_aa: CSFRDGYGYTF
v_call: TRBV29-1
d_call: .
clone_size: .
j_call: TRBJ1-2

cdr3_nt: TGTGCCAGCAGCGTAGACGGCGGCCCAGGCGAGCAGTACTTC
cdr3_aa: CASSVDGGPGEQYF
v_call: TRBV9
d_call: .
clone_size: .
j_call: TRBJ2-7

cdr3_nt: TGTGCCAGCAGCTTGAAGACAGGGGAGAGGGAGACCCAGTACTTC
cdr3_aa: CASSLKTGERETQYF
v_call: TRBV5-4
d_call: TRBD1
clone_size: few
j_call: TRBJ2-5

cdr3_nt: TGTGCCAGCAGCTTACTCCCCGGGACAGGGAATACGCAGTATTTT
cdr3_aa: CASSLLPGTGNTQYF
v_call: TRBV7-3
d_call: TRBD1
clone_size: .
j_call: TRBJ2-3

cdr3_nt: TGTGCCAGCAGTGAAGTCCGACAGGGTGTTGGAGGCTACACCTTC
cdr3_aa: CASSEVRQGVGGYTF
v_call: TRBV2
d_call: TRBD1
clone_size: .
j_call: TRBJ1-2

cdr3_nt: TGTGCCATCAGTGTGGGAGCGGGGGGACGATTTAACAGAACAGATACGCAGTATTTT
cdr3_aa: CAISVGAGGRFNRTDTQYF
v_call: TRBV10-3
d_call: TRBD2
clone_size: .
j_call: TRBJ2-3

cdr3_nt: TGCGCCAGCAGCTTGCGGTCTCGGGACAGGGGGCACGACACCGGGGAGCTGTTTTTT
cdr3_aa: CASSLRSRDRGHDTGELFF
v_call: TRBV5-1
d_call: TRBD1
clone_size: .
j_call: TRBJ2-2

cdr3_nt: TGTGCCAGCAGCTCGGGACTAGCGGGGTCTAGCACAGATACGCAGTATTTT
cdr3_aa: CASSSGLAGSSTDTQYF
v_call: TRBV13
d_call: TRBD2
clone_size: .
j_call: TRBJ2-3